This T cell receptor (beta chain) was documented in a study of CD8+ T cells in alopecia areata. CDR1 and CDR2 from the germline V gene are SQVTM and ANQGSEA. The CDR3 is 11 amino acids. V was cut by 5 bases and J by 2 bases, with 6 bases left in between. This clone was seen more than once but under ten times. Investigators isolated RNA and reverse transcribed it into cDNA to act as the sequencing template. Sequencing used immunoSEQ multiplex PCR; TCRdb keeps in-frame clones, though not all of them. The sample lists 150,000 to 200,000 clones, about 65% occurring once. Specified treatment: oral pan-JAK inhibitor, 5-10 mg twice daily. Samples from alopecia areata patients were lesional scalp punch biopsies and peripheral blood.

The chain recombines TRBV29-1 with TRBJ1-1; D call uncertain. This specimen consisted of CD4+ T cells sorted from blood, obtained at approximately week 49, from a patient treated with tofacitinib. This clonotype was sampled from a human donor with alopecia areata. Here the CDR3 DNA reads TGCAGCGTTAATACTAACACTGAAGCTTTCTTT. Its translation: CSVNTNTEAFF.